One and the same sample provided the 23 T cell receptor beta chains below, sequenced in a study of T cell responses to AZD1222 COVID-19 vaccine. Clones were sequenced by immunoSEQ multiplex PCR, and TCRdb holds only the in-frame ones, with some missing. The data contain about 140,000 clones, less than 95% of them singletons. This sample comprised peripheral blood, obtained on day 0 of AZD1222 vaccination. These TCRs come from an adult in good health.

The J gene is TRBJ1-2, the V gene TRBV28; 9 bases are a match to TRBD1. Germline CDR1 MDHEN, CDR2 SYDVKM. This CDR3 is built from 17 residues. Unmatched junction bases numbered 11, after V lost 6 bases and J lost 0 bases. DNA of the CDR3: TGTGCCAGCAGAACGACAGGGGGTTGGTCATCTAACTATGGCTACACCTTC. Encoded protein: CASRTTGGWSSNYGYTF.

V usage is TRBV11-3 and J usage is TRBJ2-5; D remains ambiguous. V lost 2 bases, J lost 5 bases, and 9 bases lay in between. The CDR3 loop spans 13 amino acids. Germline V gene data show CDR1 as SGHNT and CDR2 as YENEEA. CDR3 sequence: CASSLKGWETQYF. The CDR3 DNA sequence: TGTGCCAGCAGCTTAAAGGGATGGGAGACCCAGTACTTC.

This chain's CDR3 is CASTTQGEGSQPQHF. The CDR3, as DNA: TGTGCCAGTACCACCCAAGGAGAAGGGAGCCAGCCCCAGCATTTT. This chain links TRBV19 with TRBJ1-5; unclear D gene. CDR1 is LNHDA and CDR2 is SQIVND in the germline V gene (reference sequence). The CDR3 contains 15 residues. V dropped 7 bases and J dropped 7 bases, with 20 bases sitting between them. Full variable domain (missing parts from reference TRBV19 and TRBJ1-5): DGGITQSPKYLFRKEGQNVTLSCEQNLNHDAMYWYRQDPGQGLRLIYYSQIVNDFQKGDIAEGYSVSREKKESFPLTVTSAQKNPTAFYLCASTTQGEGSQPQHFGDGTRLSIL.

This clone was seen a single time. The rearrangement links TRBV29-1 to TRBJ2-3; 13 bases match TRBD2. The J segment lost 7 bases and the V segment lost 0 bases, leaving 4 bases of the junction unmatched. This CDR3 is 15 amino acids long. CDR1 and CDR2 from the germline V gene are SQVTM and ANQGSEA. In DNA form, the CDR3 reads TGCAGCGTTGAAGATACTAGCGGGGGGGCTAATACGCAGTATTTT. Translation gives CSVEDTSGGANTQYF.

This chain joins TRBV5-1 and TRBJ2-2; D assignment may be TRBD1 or TRBD2 (5 bases each). CDR1 is SGHRS, CDR2 YFSETQ, per germline. This CDR3 spans 16 amino acids. Trimming left V 3 bases short and J 6 bases short, with 18 bases between. The CDR3 coding sequence is TGCGCCAGCAGCTCGGGCCGGGACCAAGGGCCCGGGGAGCTGTTTTTT. Residues: CASSSGRDQGPGELFF.

V usage is TRBV9 and J usage is TRBJ2-2; 7 bases agree with TRBD2. There are 14 residues in the CDR3. Trimming took 4 bases from V and 4 from J; bases not matched to a gene: 4. From germline, CDR1 is SGDLS and CDR2 YYNGEE. This chain's CDR3 is CASSRGLITGELFF. CDR3 bases: TGTGCCAGCAGCCGGGGACTAATCACCGGGGAGCTGTTTTTT.

This clone came up a few times. The chain links TRBV11-3 to TRBJ2-1; 7 bases fit TRBD1. From germline, CDR1 is SGHNT and CDR2 YENEEA. The CDR3 is 15 amino acids. Trimming took 7 bases from V and 6 from J; bases not matched to a gene: 12. CDR3 DNA: TGTGCCAGCACCTCTTCGGACAGGACCTTCAATGAGCAGTTCTTC. It is translated as CASTSSDRTFNEQFF. The whole variable domain, remainder taken from reference TRBV11-3 and TRBJ2-1, is EAGVVQSPRYKIIEKKQPVAFWCNPISGHNTLYWYLQNLGQGPELLIRYENEEAVDDSQLPKDRFSAERLKGVDSTLKIQPAELGDSAVYLCASTSSDRTFNEQFFGPGTRLTVL.

The genes are TRBV5-1 and TRBJ2-2; TRBD2 might be the D (5 bases). The CDR3 has 15 amino acids. V gave up 2 bases and J gave up 4 bases, with 12 bases separating them. Germline loops: CDR1 SGHRS, CDR2 YFSETQ. CDR3 in DNA: TGCGCCAGCAGCTTTTCTACACGGGGCACCGGGGAGCTGTTTTTT. It is translated as CASSFSTRGTGELFF.

This clone has more than one count but fewer than ten. V usage is TRBV27 and J usage is TRBJ1-5; possible D gene TRBD1, 6 bases. The CDR3 covers 13 residues. V lost 4 bases, J lost 7 bases, and 11 bases lay in between. The germline gives CDR1 MNHEY, CDR2 SMNVEV (reference sequence). CDR3 in DNA: TGTGCCAGCAGTTCAGAGGGACAACAGCCCCAGCATTTT. As protein: CASSSEGQQPQHF.

The J gene is TRBJ2-7, the V gene TRBV28; D gene unclear. Trimming stripped 3 bases from V and 5 bases from J, with 11 bases between. CDR3 size: 13 residues. Looked up from germline, CDR1 is MDHEN and CDR2 is SYDVKM. As DNA, the CDR3 is TGTGCCAGCAGTTTTCCCGGGCTGGACGAGCAGTACTTC. This translates into CASSFPGLDEQYF.

The count of this clone is one. This chain joins TRBV7-3 and TRBJ1-3, with TRBD1 as a possible D gene (6 bases). Germline V CDR1 and CDR2: SGHTA, FQGTGA. This CDR3 region has 13 residues. Trimming removed 3 bases from V and 4 bases from J, with 7 bases in between. The CDR3 sequence is CASSFDRGNTIYF. DNA for the CDR3: TGTGCCAGCAGCTTCGACAGGGGAAACACCATATATTTT. The full variable domain, rest sourced from reference TRBV7-3 and TRBJ1-3, is GAGVSQTPSNKVTEKGKYVELRCDPISGHTALYWYRQSLGQGPEFLIYFQGTGAADDSGLPNDRFFAVRPEGSVSTLKIQRTERGDSAVYLCASSFDRGNTIYFGEGSWLTVV.

V usage is TRBV11-3 and J usage is TRBJ2-5; a possible D gene is TRBD2 (5 bases). Trimming cost V 5 bases and J 7 bases, with 20 bases left between them. Germline lookup yields CDR1 SGHNT and CDR2 YENEEA. The CDR3 sequence is 15 residues long. Here the CDR3 reads CASSPRAAAAGTQYF. Here the CDR3 DNA reads TGTGCCAGCAGCCCCAGAGCGGCCGCGGCAGGGACCCAGTACTTC.

This chain joins TRBV24-1 and TRBJ2-2; 9 bases match TRBD2. Trimming took 5 bases from V and 5 from J; bases not matched to a gene: 5. Germline lookup yields CDR1 KGHDR and CDR2 SFDVKD. This CDR3 contains 15 residues. CDR3 nucleotide sequence: TGTGCCACCAGTGGTGCGGGAGGGTGGACCGGGGAGCTGTTTTTT. This translates into CATSGAGGWTGELFF.

The chain is built from TRBV12-3 or TRBV12-4 and TRBJ2-3, with TRBD2 identical over 7 bases. V lost 6 bases to trimming and J lost 10 bases; unmatched junction nucleotides: 10. The CDR3 extends over 13 amino acids. The CDR3 here is CASRGGTPGAQYF. The CDR3 bases are TGTGCCAGCAGGGGGGGGACTCCTGGGGCGCAGTATTTT.

V and J are TRBV13 and TRBJ2-7; no clear D gene. Germline CDR1 PRHDT, CDR2 FYEKMQ (reference sequence). V lost 8 bases and J 6 bases, leaving 17 bases between the germline ends. This CDR3 is built from 13 residues. The CDR3, as DNA: TGTGCCAGCGGATGGGGTTCCCGTCCCGAGCAGTACTTC. It translates to CASGWGSRPEQYF.

The rearrangement joins TRBV19 to TRBJ2-5; no clear D. V was cut by 2 bases and J by 5 bases, with 3 bases left in between. The CDR3 is made up of 11 amino acids. Looked up from germline, CDR1 is LNHDA and CDR2 is SQIVND (reference sequence). The DNA for the CDR3 is TGTGCCAGTAGTATAAGGGAGACCCAGTACTTC. Protein product: CASSIRETQYF.

J is TRBJ2-7 and V is TRBV7-8; 12 positions agree with TRBD1. V was clipped by 2 bases and J by 7 bases; unmatched bases: 6. This CDR3 is built from 15 residues. Germline CDR1 reads SGHVS; CDR2 reads FQNEAQ. Written as DNA, the CDR3 is TGTGCCAGCAGCTTACGGGACAGGGGGCAGCAAGAGCAGTACTTC. It codes for CASSLRDRGQQEQYF.

V gene TRBV11-2 combines with J gene TRBJ2-1; no clear D gene. Germline CDR1 and CDR2: SGHAT and FQNNGV. This CDR3 comprises 14 residues. Trimming left V 10 bases short and J 3 bases short, with 16 bases between. The CDR3 coding sequence is TGTGCCACCTCTAGGCCAAGCATCTACAATGAGCAGTTCTTC. Its protein product is CATSRPSIYNEQFF.

The chain joins TRBV27 to TRBJ2-2, with a weak D call TRBD1 (5 bases). The ends were cut back, 5 bases at V and 3 bases at J, with 13 bases in the middle. This CDR3 region has 15 residues. Germline CDR1 is MNHEY and CDR2 is SMNVEV (reference sequence). The CDR3 DNA sequence: TGTGCCAGCAGTGCTATGACAGATTACACCGGGGAGCTGTTTTTT. It is translated as CASSAMTDYTGELFF.

This clone occurred many times. The V and J genes are TRBV27 and TRBJ1-5, with a possible D match to TRBD1 (5 bases). Trimming removed 5 bases from V and 6 bases from J, with 17 bases in between. CDR3 length equals 15 residues. Per germline, CDR1 MNHEY and CDR2 SMNVEV (reference sequence). The chain's CDR3 is CASSIGTAGGQPQHF. In nucleotides, the CDR3 is TGTGCCAGCAGTATCGGGACCGCGGGGGGTCAGCCCCAGCATTTT.

This clone was seen a single time. The V gene is TRBV24-1, the J gene TRBJ1-5, with D possibly matching TRBD1 (6 bases). The CDR3 is made up of 17 amino acids. The germline CDR1 and CDR2 sequences are KGHDR and SFDVKD. The V end lost 8 bases, the J end lost 1 base, and 20 bases lay between the germline ends. CDR3 amino acids: CATNGTLRPLSNQPQHF. The DNA for the CDR3 is TGTGCCACCAACGGGACACTCCGTCCTCTGAGCAATCAGCCCCAGCATTTT.

This chain uses TRBV10-2 with TRBJ2-1; 8 bases fit TRBD1. The CDR3 extends over 15 amino acids. Germline CDR1 is WSHSY and CDR2 is SAAADI. The trim removed 11 bases at V and 10 bases at J, leaving 19 bases unmatched. The CDR3 is CASADKTGGYGEQFF. CDR3 DNA: TGCGCCTCCGCCGATAAAACAGGGGGTTACGGAGAGCAGTTCTTC.

The CDR3 nucleotides read TGTGCCAGCAGCCACGACGGAAACAAAGTTGGCTACACCTTC. Protein product: CASSHDGNKVGYTF. The genes are TRBV5-5 and TRBJ1-2; D call uncertain. CDR3 size: 14 residues. Germline values: CDR1 SGHKS, CDR2 YYEKEE (reference sequence). With 4 bases removed from V and 7 bases from J, the gap between germline ends came to 17 bases.